The T cell receptor beta chain described here comes from a study of cytomegalovirus exposure and HLA in healthy donors. Study results and limitations: Sequencing probably produced one cluster of sequence variants that were highly shared. It was confirmed in vitro that a few of the CMV-associated chains were specific for CMV antigens. Within an earlier analysis, most TCR beta V segments proved productive either about 90% or about 30% of the time. A list of approximately 160 TCR beta chains associated with cytomegalovirus was given.

The CDR3 loop spans 14 amino acids. Between the trimmed V and J ends, which lost 3 bases and 3 bases, there was a span of 12 bases. The germline CDR1 and CDR2 sequences are KGHSH and LQKENI. As regards this clone: What it binds is unknown.

The PCR employed 60 Vbeta primers together with 13 Jbeta primers. Produced via immunoSEQ multiplex PCR; TCRdb's table is partial and in-frame only. The sample shows around 130,000 clones, 77% of them seen only once. The V and J genes are TRBV18 and TRBJ2-7; no clear D gene. The sequencing sample was made of PBMCs. This clonotype was obtained from a woman in her sixties or seventies in good health and CMV-seronegative. This CDR3 is CASSPAWRLYEQYF. CDR3 nucleotides: TGTGCCAGCTCACCGGCGTGGCGGCTCTACGAGCAGTACTTC.